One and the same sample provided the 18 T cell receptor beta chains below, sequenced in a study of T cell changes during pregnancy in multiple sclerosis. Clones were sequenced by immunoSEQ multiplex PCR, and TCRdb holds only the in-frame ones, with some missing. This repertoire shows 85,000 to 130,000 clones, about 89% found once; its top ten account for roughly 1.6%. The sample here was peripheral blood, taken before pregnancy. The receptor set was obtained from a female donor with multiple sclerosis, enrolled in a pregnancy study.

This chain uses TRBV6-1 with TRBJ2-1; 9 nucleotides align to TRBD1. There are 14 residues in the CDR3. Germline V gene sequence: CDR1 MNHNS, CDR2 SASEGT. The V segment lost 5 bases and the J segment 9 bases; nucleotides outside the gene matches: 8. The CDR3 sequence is CASSRDRVNGEQFF. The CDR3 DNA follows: TGTGCCAGCAGTAGGGACAGGGTTAACGGTGAGCAGTTCTTC.

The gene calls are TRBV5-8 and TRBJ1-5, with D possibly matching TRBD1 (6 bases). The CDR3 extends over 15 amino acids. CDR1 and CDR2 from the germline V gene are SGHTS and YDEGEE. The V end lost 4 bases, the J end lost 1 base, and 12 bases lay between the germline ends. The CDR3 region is CASSEGQLSNQPQHF. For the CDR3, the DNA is TGTGCCAGCAGCGAAGGACAGTTAAGCAATCAGCCCCAGCATTTT.

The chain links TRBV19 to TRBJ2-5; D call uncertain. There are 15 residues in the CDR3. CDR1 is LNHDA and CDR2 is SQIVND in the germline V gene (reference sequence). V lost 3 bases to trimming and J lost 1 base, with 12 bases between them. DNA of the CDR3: TGTGCCAGTAGTATCTGGCGGCAGATCCAAGAGACCCAGTACTTC. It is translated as CASSIWRQIQETQYF.

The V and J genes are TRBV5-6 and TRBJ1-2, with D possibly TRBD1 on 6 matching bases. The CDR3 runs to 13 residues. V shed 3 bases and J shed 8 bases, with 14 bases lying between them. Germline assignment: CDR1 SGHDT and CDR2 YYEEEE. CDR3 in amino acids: CASSWRGASGYTF. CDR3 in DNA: TGTGCCAGCAGCTGGCGGGGGGCTAGCGGCTACACCTTC. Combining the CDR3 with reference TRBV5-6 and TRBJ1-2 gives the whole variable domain DAGVTQSPTHLIKTRGQQVTLRCSPKSGHDTVSWYQQALGQGPQFIFQYYEEEERQRGNFPDRFSGHQFPNYSSELNVNALLLGDSALYLCASSWRGASGYTFGSGTRLTVV.

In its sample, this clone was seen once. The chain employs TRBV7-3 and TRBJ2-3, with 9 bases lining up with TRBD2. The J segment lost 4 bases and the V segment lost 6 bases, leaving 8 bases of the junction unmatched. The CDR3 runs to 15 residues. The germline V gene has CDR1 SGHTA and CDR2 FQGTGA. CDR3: CASRRAGGGPDTQYF. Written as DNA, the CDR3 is TGTGCCAGCAGACGAGCGGGAGGAGGGCCAGATACGCAGTATTTT. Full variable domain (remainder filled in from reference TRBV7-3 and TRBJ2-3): GAGVSQTPSNKVTEKGKYVELRCDPISGHTALYWYRQSLGQGPEFLIYFQGTGAADDSGLPNDRFFAVRPEGSVSTLKIQRTERGDSAVYLCASRRAGGGPDTQYFGPGTRLTVL.

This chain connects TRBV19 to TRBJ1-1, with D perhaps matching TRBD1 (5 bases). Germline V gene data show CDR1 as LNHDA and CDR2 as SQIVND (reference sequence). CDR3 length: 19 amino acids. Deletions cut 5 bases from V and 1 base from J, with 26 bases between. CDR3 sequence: CASSPPFELGTGRNTEAFF. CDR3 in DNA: TGTGCCAGTAGTCCACCCTTTGAATTGGGGACCGGGAGGAACACTGAAGCTTTCTTT.

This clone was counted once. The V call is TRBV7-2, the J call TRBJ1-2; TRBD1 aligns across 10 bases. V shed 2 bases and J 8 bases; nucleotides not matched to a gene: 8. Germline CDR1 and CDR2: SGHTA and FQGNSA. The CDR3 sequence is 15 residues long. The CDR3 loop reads CASSLLGTGAKGYTF. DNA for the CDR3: TGTGCCAGCAGCTTATTGGGGACAGGGGCGAAGGGCTACACCTTC.

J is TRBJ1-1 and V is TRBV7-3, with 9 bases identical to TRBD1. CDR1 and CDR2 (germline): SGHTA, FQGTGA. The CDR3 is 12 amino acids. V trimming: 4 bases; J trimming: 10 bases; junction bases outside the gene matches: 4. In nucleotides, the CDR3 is TGTGCCAGCAGCTCAACAGGGGGCATAGCTTTCTTT. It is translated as CASSSTGGIAFF. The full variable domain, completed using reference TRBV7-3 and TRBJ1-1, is GAGVSQTPSNKVTEKGKYVELRCDPISGHTALYWYRQSLGQGPEFLIYFQGTGAADDSGLPNDRFFAVRPEGSVSTLKIQRTERGDSAVYLCASSSTGGIAFFGQGTRLTVV.

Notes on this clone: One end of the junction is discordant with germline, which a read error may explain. CDR3 coding DNA: TGTGCCAGCAGCGTTGCAGGGGACAGGGTACACTTC. This codes for CASSVAGDRVHF. The V call is TRBV9, the J call TRBJ2-7, with 9 positions matching TRBD1. Germline V CDR1 and CDR2: SGDLS, YYNGEE. The CDR3 has 12 residues.

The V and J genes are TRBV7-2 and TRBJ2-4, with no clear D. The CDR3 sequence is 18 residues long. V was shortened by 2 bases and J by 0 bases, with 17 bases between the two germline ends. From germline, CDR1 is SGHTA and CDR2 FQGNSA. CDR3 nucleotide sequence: TGTGCCAGCAGCTTAAACTTTAACCCTCGGGTAGCCAAAAACATTCAGTACTTC. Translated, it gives CASSLNFNPRVAKNIQYF.

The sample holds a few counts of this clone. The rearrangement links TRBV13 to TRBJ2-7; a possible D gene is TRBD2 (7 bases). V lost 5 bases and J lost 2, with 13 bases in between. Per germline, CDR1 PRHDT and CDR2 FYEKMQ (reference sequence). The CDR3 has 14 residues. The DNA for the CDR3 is TGTGCCAGCAGCGGTGGGGGGGGGCCCTACGAGCAGTACTTC. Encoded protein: CASSGGGGPYEQYF.

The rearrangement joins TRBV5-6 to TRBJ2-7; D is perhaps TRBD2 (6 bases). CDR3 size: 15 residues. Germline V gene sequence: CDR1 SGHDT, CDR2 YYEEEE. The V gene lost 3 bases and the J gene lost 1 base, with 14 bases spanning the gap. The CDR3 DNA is TGTGCCAGCAGCTCCGGGACTCTCCTTTCCTACGAGCAGTACTTC. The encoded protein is CASSSGTLLSYEQYF.

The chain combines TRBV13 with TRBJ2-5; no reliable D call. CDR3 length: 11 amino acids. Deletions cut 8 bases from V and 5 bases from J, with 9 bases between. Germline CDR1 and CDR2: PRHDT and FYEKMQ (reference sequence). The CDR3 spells CASSLRETQYF. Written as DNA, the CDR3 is TGTGCCAGCTCCTTGAGGGAGACCCAGTACTTC.

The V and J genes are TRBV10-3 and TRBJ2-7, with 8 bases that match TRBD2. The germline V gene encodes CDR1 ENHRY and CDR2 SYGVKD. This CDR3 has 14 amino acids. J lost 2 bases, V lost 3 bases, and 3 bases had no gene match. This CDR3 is CAISDSGTTYEQYF. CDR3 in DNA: TGTGCCATCAGTGATAGCGGGACTACCTACGAGCAGTACTTC.

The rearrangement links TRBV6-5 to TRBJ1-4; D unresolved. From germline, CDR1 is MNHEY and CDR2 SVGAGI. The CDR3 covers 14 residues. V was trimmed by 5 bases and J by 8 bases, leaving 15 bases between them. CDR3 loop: CASSMTGGSEKLFF. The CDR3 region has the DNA TGTGCCAGCAGTATGACGGGAGGGAGCGAAAAACTGTTTTTT.

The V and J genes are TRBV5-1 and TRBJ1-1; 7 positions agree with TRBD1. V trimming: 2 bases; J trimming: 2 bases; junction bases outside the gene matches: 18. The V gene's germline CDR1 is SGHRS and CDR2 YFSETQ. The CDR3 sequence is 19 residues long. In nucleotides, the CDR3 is TGCGCCAGCAGCTTCGAAAATATAGGGACAGATACTTTTAACACTGAAGCTTTCTTT. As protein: CASSFENIGTDTFNTEAFF.

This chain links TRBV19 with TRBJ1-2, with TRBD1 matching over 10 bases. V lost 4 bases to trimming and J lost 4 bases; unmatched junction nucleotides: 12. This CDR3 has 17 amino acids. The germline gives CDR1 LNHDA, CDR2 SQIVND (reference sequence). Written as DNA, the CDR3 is TGTGCCAGTAGTACCGGGACAGGGGAAGGATATAGCTATGGCTACACCTTC. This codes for CASSTGTGEGYSYGYTF.

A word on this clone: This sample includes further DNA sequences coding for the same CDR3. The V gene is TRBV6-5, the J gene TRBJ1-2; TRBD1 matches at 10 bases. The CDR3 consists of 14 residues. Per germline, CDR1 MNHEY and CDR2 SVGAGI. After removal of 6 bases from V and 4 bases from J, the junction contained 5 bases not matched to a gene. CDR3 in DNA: TGTGCCAGCAGCCGACAGGGGGCAGGCTATGGCTACACCTTC. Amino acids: CASSRQGAGYGYTF.